The source of this TCR beta chain is a study of blood T cell repertoires in COVID-19. Looking at the study overall: In each case, the material was cDNA or gDNA derived from T cells, B-cell-depleted T cells, or PBMCs.

Authors' processing steps: The authors estimated nucleated cell counts from reference gene primer amplification. Some clones are missing from TCRdb's copy, which holds only in-frame ones; the method was immunoSEQ multiplex PCR. The DNA gave D and trimming, while V, J and clone size come from that table. The sample contains tens of thousands of clones, roughly four fifths of which appear only once. Trimming left V 7 bases short and J 5 bases short, with 14 bases between. This CDR3 spans 13 amino acids. The chain has TRBV12-3 or TRBV12-4 and TRBJ1-1; D remains unclear. Sequenced input: peripheral blood. This TCR derives from a man aged 45 to 65 with active or convalescent COVID-19. The CDR3 nucleotides are TGTGCCAGCATCGACCTTGGGAGTACTGAAGCTTTCTTT. Its protein is CASIDLGSTEAFF.